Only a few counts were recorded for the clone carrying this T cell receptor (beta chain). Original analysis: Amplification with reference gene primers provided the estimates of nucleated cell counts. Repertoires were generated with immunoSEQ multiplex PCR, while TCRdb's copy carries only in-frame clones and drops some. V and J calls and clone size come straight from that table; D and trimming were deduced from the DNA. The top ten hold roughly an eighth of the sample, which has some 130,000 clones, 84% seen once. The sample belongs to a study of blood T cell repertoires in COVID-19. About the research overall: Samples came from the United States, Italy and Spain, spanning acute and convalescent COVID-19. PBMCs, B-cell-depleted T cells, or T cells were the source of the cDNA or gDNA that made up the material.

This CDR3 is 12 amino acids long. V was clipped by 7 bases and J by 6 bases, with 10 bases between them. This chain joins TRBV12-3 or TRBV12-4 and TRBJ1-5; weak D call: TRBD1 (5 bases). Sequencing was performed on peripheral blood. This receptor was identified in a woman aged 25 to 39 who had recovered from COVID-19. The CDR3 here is CASNRGTQPQHF. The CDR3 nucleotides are TGTGCCAGCAACCGGGGGACTCAGCCCCAGCATTTT.